The next 20 T cell receptor beta chains were all read from a single sample in a study of tumor-infiltrating lymphocytes in primary liver carcinoma. Germline DNA was also extracted, with blood RNA taken from unsorted whole blood. The template, roughly 550 ng total RNA, yielded TCR beta cDNA made with a constant-region primer. TCR beta libraries came from three nested multiplex PCR rounds using slightly modified ARM-PCR. A C-beta reverse primer was combined with TRBV1-TRBV30 forward primers in the first two PCR rounds, and each round had approximately 10 cycles. TCRdb reanalysed the multiplex PCR reads using MiXCR and keeps one entry per CDR3 protein. The sample has approximately 340,000 distinct CDR3 sequences; 65% are singletons. The sample was peripheral blood. The receptors here all came from a man aged 40-49 years with primary liver carcinoma and hepatitis B virus infection.

The chain has TRBV6-1 and TRBJ1-2; 8 positions agree with TRBD1. This CDR3 is 14 amino acids long. CDR1 is MNHNS, CDR2 SASEGT, per germline. Losses at the gene ends were 6 bases for V and 6 bases for J; bases not matched to a gene: 9. The CDR3 is CASSLLGQGDGYTF. CDR3 DNA: TGTGCCAGCAGCCTCCTCGGACAGGGTGATGGCTACACCTTC.

About this clonotype: This may be a read error, as it is one base from a much larger clone. The chain uses TRBV6-6 and TRBJ2-7; D is perhaps TRBD2 (5 bases). V was trimmed by 0 bases and J by 0 bases, leaving 9 bases between them. Per germline, CDR1 MNHNY and CDR2 SVGAGI (reference sequence). The CDR3 has 15 residues. CDR3 sequence (DNA): TGTGCCAGCAGTTACTCCCGGGAACGCTCCTACGAGCAGTACTTC. Amino acid sequence: CASSYSRERSYEQYF.

This clonotype was seen a single time. The junction departs from the called germline gene at one end, perhaps through a read error. The chain combines TRBV5-1 with TRBJ2-3; 7 nucleotides match TRBD1. Per germline, CDR1 SGHRS and CDR2 YFSETQ. This CDR3 region has 15 residues. In nucleotides, the CDR3 is TGCGCCAGCCGACCGGGACAGTCAAGCACAGATACGCACTATTTT. Translation: CASRPGQSSTDTHYF.

Note on this clonotype: This may arise from a read error, as a much more abundant clone is one base away. This chain joins TRBV12-3 or TRBV12-4 and TRBJ1-1; no firm D call. The CDR3 is made up of 14 amino acids. The DNA for the CDR3 is TGTACCAGCAGTTTATTGCCCCAGAACACTGAAGCTTTCTTT. This gives the protein CTSSLLPQNTEAFF.

The rearrangement links TRBV11-2 to TRBJ2-1; the D is unclear. Germline V gene data show CDR1 as SGHAT and CDR2 as FQNNGV. The CDR3 is made up of 14 amino acids. V shed 4 bases and J shed 9 bases, with 16 bases lying between them. For the CDR3, the DNA is TGTGCCAGCAGCTCCCAGACTGGATACGTTGAGCAGTTCTTC. It specifies CASSSQTGYVEQFF. The whole variable domain, filled in from reference TRBV11-2 and TRBJ2-1, reads EAGVAQSPRYKIIEKRQSVAFWCNPISGHATLYWYQQILGQGPKLLIQFQNNGVVDDSQLPKDRFSAERLKGVDSTLKIQPAKLEDSAVYLCASSSQTGYVEQFFGPGTRLTVL.

About this clonotype: Lacking the conserved final phenylalanine or tryptophan, this CDR3 likely reflects a read error. The rearrangement joins TRBV4-3 to TRBJ2-5, with D possibly TRBD1 on 5 matching bases. Germline V CDR1 and CDR2: LGHNA, YSLEER. The CDR3 covers 16 residues. The CDR3 sequence is CANSQDGGDSQETQYL. The CDR3 DNA reads as TGCGCCAACAGCCAAGATGGTGGTGACAGCCAAGAGACCCAGTACCTC.

The chain couples TRBV30 to TRBJ2-1; TRBD2 agrees at 11 bases. This CDR3 is built from 15 residues. Germline V gene sequence: CDR1 GTSNPN, CDR2 SVGIG (reference sequence). J gave up 7 bases and V 1 base, and 6 bases lay outside the gene matches. CDR3 in DNA: TGTGCCTGGAGTGGACTAGCGGGAAAAAGAAATGAGCAGTTCTTC. Translation: CAWSGLAGKRNEQFF.

A word on this clonotype: A much larger clone is a single base away; this may be a read error. The chain uses TRBV6-2 or TRBV6-3 and TRBJ2-1; D gene ambiguous. The germline gives CDR1 MNHEY, CDR2 SVGEGT. The CDR3 has 11 residues. The germline V and J ends were trimmed by 2 bases and 11 bases, with 7 bases remaining between them. This CDR3 reads CASSYRYKQFF. The DNA of the CDR3 is TGTGCCAGCAGTTACCGATATAAGCAGTTCTTC.

This clonotype was seen just once. A much larger clone differs by one base, so this may be a read error. The chain joins TRBV12-3 or TRBV12-4 to TRBJ2-7, with no clear D. The CDR3 is 11 amino acids. CDR3 nucleotide sequence: TGTGCCAGCAGTTTAACCCACGAGAAGTACTTC. It translates to CASSLTHEKYF.

Worth noting for this clonotype: At one of its ends the junction is not consistent with the germline gene, which may arise from a read error. This rearrangement joins TRBV6-6 to TRBJ1-4; TRBD1 might be the D (5 bases). Germline values: CDR1 MNHNY, CDR2 SVGAGI (reference sequence). The CDR3 loop spans 16 amino acids. The CDR3 coding sequence is TGTACCAGCAGTCACTTGGGGACCGAGGCGAACGAAAAACTGTTTTTT. Translated: CTSSHLGTEANEKLFF.

In this sample, this clonotype turned up many times. The J gene is TRBJ2-4, the V gene TRBV5-5, with D perhaps matching TRBD2 (6 bases). This CDR3 comprises 12 residues. The V gene's germline CDR1 is SGHKS and CDR2 YYEKEE (reference sequence). The germline V and J ends were trimmed by 4 bases and 7 bases, with 9 bases remaining between them. The CDR3 region is CASSARENIQYF. CDR3 nucleotides: TGTGCCAGCAGCGCCCGGGAGAACATTCAGTACTTC.

Comment on this clonotype: It may be a read error: a sequence one base away is much more abundant. This sequence joins TRBV6-5 and TRBJ1-2, with D tentatively TRBD1 (6 bases). Germline assignment: CDR1 MNHEY and CDR2 SVGAGI. The CDR3 contains 16 residues. V shed 5 bases and J shed 2 bases, with 18 bases lying between them. The chain's CDR3 is CASSRGQRLRNYGYTF. CDR3 coding DNA: TGTGCCAGCAGTCGAGGACAGAGGTTAAGAAACTATGGCTACACCTTC.

With respect to this clonotype: A read error may be the cause here, since a much bigger clone is one base away. The chain combines TRBV12-3 or TRBV12-4 with TRBJ2-3; 9 nucleotides line up with TRBD1. The V and J ends lost 4 bases and 8 bases, in that order; junction bases with no gene match: 10. This CDR3 is built from 15 residues. CDR3 loop: CASSSRTGVAVTQYF. The CDR3 bases are TGTGCCAGCAGTTCTCGGACAGGGGTCGCAGTTACGCAGTATTTT.

This clonotype was seen once. A read error may be the cause here, since a much bigger clone is one base away. CDR3 in amino acids: CASSQGLADQETQHF. The CDR3 nucleotides read TGCGCCAGCAGCCAGGGACTAGCGGACCAAGAGACCCAGCACTTC. The chain links TRBV4-1 to TRBJ2-5, with 11 bases aligning to TRBD2. CDR1 and CDR2 (germline): MGHRA, YSYEKL. The CDR3 length is 15 residues.

About this clonotype itself: This may be a read error: a much more frequent sequence differs by one nucleotide. CDR3 amino acids: CASSGQTHADTQYF. As DNA, the CDR3 is TGTGCCAGCAGTGGACAGACCCATGCAGATACGCAGTATTTT. This chain connects TRBV6-1 to TRBJ2-3; weak D call: TRBD1 (5 bases). This CDR3 is built from 14 residues. Per germline, CDR1 MNHNS and CDR2 SASEGT. V was shortened by 4 bases and J by 4 bases, with 12 bases between the two germline ends.

Note on this clonotype: Compared with germline, one end of the junction differs, possibly owing to a read error. The chain joins TRBV11-2 to TRBJ2-3, with D uncertain. The V gene's germline CDR1 is SGHAT and CDR2 FQNNGV. The CDR3 loop spans 12 amino acids. The CDR3 spells CASSSSVYTQYF. The CDR3 DNA is TGTGCCAGTAGCTCTTCTGTTTATACGCAGTATTTT.

The chain joins TRBV30 to TRBJ2-3, with D perhaps given as TRBD1 or TRBD2 (6 bases each). The CDR3 extends over 13 amino acids. Trimming removed 5 bases from V and 2 bases from J, with 11 bases in between. Germline-derived CDR1 and CDR2 are GTSNPN and SVGIG (reference sequence). The CDR3 protein is CAWARGDTDTQYF. The DNA for the CDR3 is TGTGCCTGGGCGAGGGGGGACACAGATACGCAGTATTTT. Filled out from reference TRBV30 and TRBJ2-3, the complete variable domain reads SQTIHQWPATLVQPVGSPLSLECTVEGTSNPNLYWYRQAAGRGLQLLFYSVGIGQISSEVPQNLSASRPQDRQFILSSKKLLLSDSGFYLCAWARGDTDTQYFGPGTRLTVL.

As concerns this clonotype: One base away lies a much larger clone, so this may be a sequencing read error. The CDR3 here is CASSSTRSLGTGRNQPQHF. In DNA, the CDR3 is TGTGCCAGCAGTAGTACTCGAAGCCTCGGGACAGGGAGAAATCAGCCCCAGCATTTT. V usage is TRBV6-2 or TRBV6-3 and J usage is TRBJ1-5, with TRBD1 matching over 9 bases. Trimming removed 5 bases from V and 4 bases from J; junction bases left unmatched: 18. CDR3 size: 19 residues. CDR1 is MNHEY and CDR2 is SVGEGT in the germline V gene.

As regards this clonotype: A much larger clone differs from this one at a single base, so this may be a read error. The rearrangement joins TRBV13 to TRBJ1-1, with D maybe TRBD1 (5 bases). Germline loops: CDR1 PRHDT, CDR2 FYEKMQ (reference sequence). The CDR3 runs to 12 residues. As DNA, the CDR3 is TGTGTCAGCGGCTTAGTTGGGGGGGGAGCTTTCTTT. Translation gives CVSGLVGGGAFF.

With respect to this clonotype: At one end, the junction sequence differs from germline, possibly due to a read error. The chain links TRBV6-1 to TRBJ2-7, with TRBD2 matching 11 bases. The CDR3 extends over 15 amino acids. From germline, CDR1 is MNHNS and CDR2 SASEGT. This chain's CDR3 is CDSSEATSGEYEQYF. In DNA form, the CDR3 reads TGTGACAGCAGTGAAGCGACTAGCGGGGAGTACGAGCAGTACTTC.